The 28 T cell receptor beta chains below come from one sample, sequenced in a study of cytomegalovirus exposure and HLA in healthy donors. Sequencing used immunoSEQ multiplex PCR; TCRdb keeps in-frame clones, though not all of them. The repertoire has about 160,000 clones, roughly nine tenths of them found once; the top ten carry 10% to 13%. Material: PBMCs. These receptors came from a woman in her late teens or twenties in good health and CMV-seropositive.

The chain employs TRBV28 and TRBJ2-5; tentative D call: TRBD1 (6 bases). Germline assignment: CDR1 MDHEN and CDR2 SYDVKM. This CDR3 comprises 15 residues. Trimming stripped 5 bases from V and 5 bases from J, with 18 bases between. The CDR3 nucleotides are TGTGCCAGCAGTCCCGGGACATCCGGGGCCGAGACCCAGTACTTC. Its translation is CASSPGTSGAETQYF. Based on the CDR3 plus reference TRBV28 and TRBJ2-5, the full variable domain is DVKVTQSSRYLVKRTGEKVFLECVQDMDHENMFWYRQDPGLGLRLIYFSYDVKMKEKGDIPEGYSVSREKKERFSLILESASTNQTSMYLCASSPGTSGAETQYFGPGTRLLVL.

This chain joins TRBV7-9 and TRBJ2-7, with D perhaps TRBD1 (5 bases). Germline V gene lookup returns CDR1 SEHNR and CDR2 FQNEAQ (reference sequence). The ends were cut back, 6 bases at V and 4 bases at J, with 16 bases in the middle. This CDR3 spans 14 amino acids. CDR3 protein: CASSPAGIWYEQYF. The CDR3 nucleotides are TGTGCCAGCAGTCCCGCAGGGATCTGGTACGAGCAGTACTTC.

The rearrangement joins TRBV12-5 to TRBJ2-5, with D perhaps TRBD1 (5 bases). The CDR3 loop spans 19 amino acids. The germline V and J ends were trimmed by 0 bases and 5 bases, with 25 bases remaining between them. CDR1 is LGHNT, CDR2 FRNRAP, per germline. CDR3 residues: CASGLVHKQRDSLWETQYF. CDR3 sequence (DNA): TGTGCTAGTGGTTTGGTACATAAGCAGCGAGACAGCCTATGGGAGACCCAGTACTTC.

The chain couples TRBV10-3 to TRBJ1-3; D possibly corresponds to TRBD1 (6 bases). Germline V gene sequence: CDR1 ENHRY, CDR2 SYGVKD. This CDR3 region has 15 residues. Trimming stripped 4 bases from V and 2 bases from J, with 12 bases between. CDR3 in amino acids: CAISAPTGAGNTIYF. The CDR3 region has the DNA TGTGCCATCAGTGCCCCGACAGGAGCTGGAAACACCATATATTTT.

The chain couples TRBV4-1 to TRBJ2-7, with 8 bases matching TRBD1. The CDR3 sequence is 14 residues long. J was trimmed by 2 bases and V by 1 base; bases with no gene match: 1. Per the germline V gene, CDR1 is MGHRA and CDR2 is YSYEKL. CDR3 bases: TGCGCCAGCAGCCAAGCGGGACAGGCCTACGAGCAGTACTTC. It encodes CASSQAGQAYEQYF.

The chain links TRBV9 to TRBJ2-7; TRBD1 matches 9 bases. The CDR3 has 15 amino acids. Trimming at V came to 3 bases and at J to 3 bases, leaving 7 bases not matched to a gene. Germline V lookup: CDR1 SGDLS, CDR2 YYNGEE. Here the CDR3 DNA reads TGTGCCAGCAGCGCCGGGACAGGGCTCGGCTACGAGCAGTACTTC. Amino acids: CASSAGTGLGYEQYF. The full variable domain, with the rest looked up from reference TRBV9 and TRBJ2-7, is DSGVTQTPKHLITATGQRVTLRCSPRSGDLSVYWYQQSLDQGLQFLIQYYNGEERAKGNILERFSAQQFPDLHSELNLSSLELGDSALYFCASSAGTGLGYEQYFGPGTRLTVT.

This chain joins TRBV11-1 and TRBJ2-7; weak D call: TRBD1 (7 bases). The V end lost 5 bases, the J end lost 1 base, and 12 bases lay between the germline ends. The V gene's germline CDR1 is SGHAT and CDR2 FQDESV (reference sequence). The CDR3 is made up of 14 amino acids. The CDR3 loop is CASSPRDSSYEQYF. CDR3 DNA sequence: TGTGCCAGCAGCCCGCGGGACAGTTCCTACGAGCAGTACTTC.

The chain has TRBV6-5 and TRBJ2-1; D is undetermined. The CDR3 consists of 13 residues. Deletions cut 2 bases from V and 6 bases from J, with 8 bases between. In germline, CDR1 is MNHEY, CDR2 SVGAGI. CDR3 DNA sequence: TGTGCCAGCAGTTACGTCTCTAGCAATGAGCAGTTCTTC. Protein product: CASSYVSSNEQFF.

This chain connects TRBV7-9 to TRBJ1-3; no definite D call. Per the germline V gene, CDR1 is SEHNR and CDR2 is FQNEAQ (reference sequence). V lost 0 bases, J lost 11 bases, and 8 bases lay in between. The CDR3 runs 12 residues. The CDR3 protein is CASSLADSSIYF. In DNA, the CDR3 is TGTGCCAGCAGCTTAGCCGACTCGTCCATATATTTT.

The V and J genes are TRBV7-3 and TRBJ2-2; 9 bases fit TRBD1. V lost 5 bases to trimming and J lost 2 bases; unmatched junction nucleotides: 3. Germline loops: CDR1 SGHTA, CDR2 FQGTGA. The CDR3 sequence is 15 residues long. The CDR3, as DNA: TGTGCCAGCAGCCCGACAGGGGGTAACACCGGGGAGCTGTTTTTT. Amino acid sequence: CASSPTGGNTGELFF.

Details on this clone: The junction does not match germline at one end; this may be a read error. The rearrangement links TRBV5-1 to TRBJ2-7; the match to TRBD1 covers 9 bases. CDR1 is SGHRS, CDR2 YFSETQ, per germline. CDR3 length: 14 amino acids. Here the CDR3 DNA reads TGCGCCAGCAGTGTAACAGGGGGCTCCCACGAGCAGTACTTC. Protein sequence: CASSVTGGSHEQYF.

This clone was counted only a few times. The V and J genes are TRBV9 and TRBJ2-2; a possible D gene is TRBD2 (6 bases). V dropped 3 bases and J dropped 5 bases, with 11 bases sitting between them. The CDR3 runs 14 residues. Germline CDR1 reads SGDLS; CDR2 reads YYNGEE. The CDR3 DNA follows: TGTGCCAGCAGCGCACTAGCCCCAACCGGGGAGCTGTTTTTT. It is translated as CASSALAPTGELFF.

The chain is built from TRBV19 and TRBJ2-3; D might be TRBD2 (5 bases). Germline V CDR1 and CDR2: LNHDA, SQIVND (reference sequence). The CDR3 consists of 15 residues. Trimming took off 4 bases at V and 2 bases at J, with 13 bases between the two ends. The CDR3 protein is CASSNPGETTDTQYF. The CDR3 bases are TGTGCCAGTAGTAACCCTGGGGAGACCACAGATACGCAGTATTTT.

The V gene is TRBV9, the J gene TRBJ2-3; TRBD2 is a possible D gene (5 bases). Germline values: CDR1 SGDLS, CDR2 YYNGEE. The CDR3 sequence is 15 residues long. V lost 4 bases and J 6 bases, leaving 18 bases between the germline ends. This chain's CDR3 is CASSPPEALSDTQYF. Written as DNA, the CDR3 is TGTGCCAGCAGCCCGCCGGAGGCCCTGAGCGATACGCAGTATTTT. The complete variable domain, with remaining parts taken from reference TRBV9 and TRBJ2-3, reads DSGVTQTPKHLITATGQRVTLRCSPRSGDLSVYWYQQSLDQGLQFLIQYYNGEERAKGNILERFSAQQFPDLHSELNLSSLELGDSALYFCASSPPEALSDTQYFGPGTRLTVL.

The V and J genes are TRBV28 and TRBJ2-1; 7 positions agree with TRBD2. CDR3 size: 15 residues. Losses at the gene ends were 3 bases for V and 4 bases for J; bases not matched to a gene: 6. Germline V lookup: CDR1 MDHEN, CDR2 SYDVKM. CDR3 nucleotides: TGTGCCAGCAGTTTTCGCCTAGCGGAGTACAATGAGCAGTTCTTC. Its translation is CASSFRLAEYNEQFF.

The chain is built from TRBV4-2 and TRBJ2-3; tentative D call: TRBD2 (6 bases). CDR3 length equals 15 residues. Germline V gene data show CDR1 as LGHNA and CDR2 as YNFKEQ. Trimming removed 1 base from V and 4 bases from J, with 12 bases in between. The CDR3 protein is CASSQVGGSADTQYF. CDR3 DNA: TGTGCCAGCAGCCAAGTTGGGGGGAGCGCAGATACGCAGTATTTT.

The rearrangement links TRBV30 to TRBJ2-1; 7 positions match TRBD2. The CDR3 spans 12 residues. After removal of 2 bases from V and 12 bases from J, the junction contained 7 bases not matched to a gene. Looked up from germline, CDR1 is GTSNPN and CDR2 is SVGIG (reference sequence). For the CDR3, the DNA is TGTGCCTGGAGTCCAAAGACTAGCCGGCAGTTCTTC. Protein sequence: CAWSPKTSRQFF.

CDR3 DNA: TGTGCCAGCAGCTGGTTAGAGGGGGCGGTAAGGGGCACAGATACGCAGTATTTT. The encoded protein is CASSWLEGAVRGTDTQYF. The chain carries TRBV7-2 and TRBJ2-3; 7 nucleotides agree with TRBD1. This CDR3 is built from 18 residues. The germline V gene encodes CDR1 SGHTA and CDR2 FQGNSA. V gave up 4 bases and J gave up 1 base; unmatched junction bases: 14. The full variable domain, with the rest looked up from reference TRBV7-2 and TRBJ2-3, is GAGVSQSPSNKVTEKGKDVELRCDPISGHTALYWYRQSLGQGLEFLIYFQGNSAPDKSGLPSDRFSAERTGGSVSTLTIQRTQQEDSAVYLCASSWLEGAVRGTDTQYFGPGTRLTVL.

V gene TRBV25-1 combines with J gene TRBJ2-1; 7 bases are a match to TRBD2. V lost 3 bases to trimming and J lost 6 bases; unmatched junction nucleotides: 2. Germline CDR1 and CDR2: MGHDK and SYGVNS. The CDR3 totals 13 residues. CDR3 nucleotides: TGTGCCAGCAGTGAGGCTAGCGGCAATGAGCAGTTCTTC. This sequence encodes CASSEASGNEQFF. Full variable domain (rest looked up from reference TRBV25-1 and TRBJ2-1): EADIYQTPRYLVIGTGKKITLECSQTMGHDKMYWYQQDPGMELHLIHYSYGVNSTEKGDLSSESTVSRIRTEHFPLTLESARPSHTSQYLCASSEASGNEQFFGPGTRLTVL.

The chain employs TRBV19 and TRBJ1-5; 7 bases are shared with TRBD1. Trimming removed 3 bases from V and 1 base from J; junction bases left unmatched: 12. Germline loops: CDR1 LNHDA, CDR2 SQIVND (reference sequence). The CDR3 runs to 18 residues. As DNA, the CDR3 is TGTGCCAGTAGTATCGGGACGTACAGGGGAGTAAGCAATCAGCCCCAGCATTTT. Protein sequence: CASSIGTYRGVSNQPQHF.

The rearrangement joins TRBV10-3 to TRBJ2-7, with no clear D. Germline CDR1 is ENHRY and CDR2 is SYGVKD. Trimming took 5 bases from V and 0 from J, leaving 5 bases between them. The CDR3 loop spans 12 amino acids. The CDR3 loop reads CAISTDSYEQYF. The CDR3 DNA follows: TGTGCCATCAGTACTGACTCCTACGAGCAGTACTTC.

The count of this clone is one. DNA of the CDR3: TGCGCCAGCAGTGAGCAAACAGGGGGTGCAGATACGCAGTATTTT. Protein sequence: CASSEQTGGADTQYF. This chain joins TRBV10-1 and TRBJ2-3; 8 bases map to TRBD1. The ends lost 2 bases at V and 4 bases at J; junction bases unmatched: 5. The length of the CDR3 is 15 residues. Germline V gene lookup returns CDR1 WNHNN and CDR2 SYGVQD (reference sequence).

The chain recombines TRBV9 with TRBJ1-3; tentatively, D is TRBD1 (6 bases). CDR1 is SGDLS, CDR2 YYNGEE, per germline. The V end was cut by 3 bases, the J end by 0 bases, with 10 bases between. The length of the CDR3 is 15 residues. The CDR3 nucleotides are TGTGCCAGCAGCGCCAGGGGAACCTCTGGAAACACCATATATTTT. It codes for CASSARGTSGNTIYF.

This chain links TRBV19 with TRBJ2-1, with 12 bases fitting TRBD2. This CDR3 is 16 amino acids long. CDR1 is LNHDA and CDR2 is SQIVND in the germline V gene (reference sequence). V trimming: 6 bases; J trimming: 8 bases; junction bases outside the gene matches: 11. This CDR3 is CASRGLAGGAADEQFF. The CDR3 DNA reads TGTGCCAGTAGAGGGCTAGCGGGGGGGGCGGCCGATGAGCAGTTCTTC.

The chain joins TRBV6-1 to TRBJ2-5; D is uncertain. The CDR3 extends over 11 amino acids. V lost 8 bases and J lost 1, with 5 bases in between. Germline CDR1 and CDR2: MNHNS and SASEGT. For the CDR3, the DNA is TGTGCCAGCGGCCCCCAAGAGACCCAGTACTTC. This encodes CASGPQETQYF.

This clone was picked up one time. The rearrangement joins TRBV7-8 to TRBJ1-5; D unclear. Trimming removed 6 bases from V and 2 bases from J, with 8 bases in between. This CDR3 contains 13 residues. The germline gives CDR1 SGHVS, CDR2 FQNEAQ. CDR3 amino acids: CASRQTGNQPQHF. CDR3 nucleotide sequence: TGTGCCAGCAGGCAAACGGGCAATCAGCCCCAGCATTTT.

The CDR3 DNA sequence: TGCGCCAGCAGCCAAGATGTTCCGGGAGGGAATATTGAGCAGTTCTTC. It yields the protein CASSQDVPGGNIEQFF. V usage is TRBV4-1 and J usage is TRBJ2-1; 8 bases agree with TRBD2. This CDR3 has 16 amino acids. The junction had 10 bases not matched to a gene; V was cut back by 0 bases and J by 9 bases. CDR1 and CDR2 from the germline V gene are MGHRA and YSYEKL.

The V and J genes are TRBV7-2 and TRBJ1-1, with D tentatively TRBD1 (5 bases). The V gene's germline CDR1 is SGHTA and CDR2 FQGNSA. With 7 bases removed from V and 11 bases from J, the gap between germline ends came to 8 bases. The CDR3 runs 9 residues. The CDR3 sequence is CASTGGAFF. The DNA of the CDR3 is TGTGCCAGCACCGGGGGGGCTTTCTTT.